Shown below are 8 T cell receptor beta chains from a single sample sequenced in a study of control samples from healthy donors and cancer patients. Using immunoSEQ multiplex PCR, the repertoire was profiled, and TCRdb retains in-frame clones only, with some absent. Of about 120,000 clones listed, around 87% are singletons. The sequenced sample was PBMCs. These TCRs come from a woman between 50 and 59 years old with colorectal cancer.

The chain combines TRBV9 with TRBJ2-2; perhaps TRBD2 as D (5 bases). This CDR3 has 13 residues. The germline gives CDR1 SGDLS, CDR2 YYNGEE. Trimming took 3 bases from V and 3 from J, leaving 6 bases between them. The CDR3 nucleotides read TGTGCCAGCAGCGAGCGGTACACCGGGGAGCTGTTTTTT. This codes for CASSERYTGELFF.

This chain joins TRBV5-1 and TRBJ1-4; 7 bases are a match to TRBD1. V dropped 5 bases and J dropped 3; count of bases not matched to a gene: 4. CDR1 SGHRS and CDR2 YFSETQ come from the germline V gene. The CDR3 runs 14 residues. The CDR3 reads CASRTGQSNEKLFF. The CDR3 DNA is TGCGCCAGCAGAACGGGACAGTCTAATGAAAAACTGTTTTTT.

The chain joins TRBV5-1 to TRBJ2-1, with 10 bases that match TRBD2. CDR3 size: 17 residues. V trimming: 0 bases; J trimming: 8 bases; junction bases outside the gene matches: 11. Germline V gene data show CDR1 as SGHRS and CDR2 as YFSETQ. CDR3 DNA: TGCGCCAGCAGCTTGGAGGCTAGCGGGAGTGGAGTCCATGAGCAGTTCTTC. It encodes CASSLEASGSGVHEQFF.

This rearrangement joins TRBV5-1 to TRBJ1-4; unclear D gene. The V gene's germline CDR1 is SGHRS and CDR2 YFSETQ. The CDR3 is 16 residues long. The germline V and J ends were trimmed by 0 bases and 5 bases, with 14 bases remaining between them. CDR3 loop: CASSLDGVRLNEKLFF. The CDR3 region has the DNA TGCGCCAGCAGCTTGGATGGGGTTCGGCTGAATGAAAAACTGTTTTTT.

The CDR3 reads CASSESSYQPQHF. The CDR3 DNA follows: TGCGCCAGCAGTGAGTCTTCATATCAGCCCCAGCATTTT. The chain recombines TRBV10-2 with TRBJ1-5; no reliable D call. CDR3 size: 13 residues. Per germline, CDR1 WSHSY and CDR2 SAAADI. Trimming removed 0 bases from V and 5 bases from J, with 5 bases in between.

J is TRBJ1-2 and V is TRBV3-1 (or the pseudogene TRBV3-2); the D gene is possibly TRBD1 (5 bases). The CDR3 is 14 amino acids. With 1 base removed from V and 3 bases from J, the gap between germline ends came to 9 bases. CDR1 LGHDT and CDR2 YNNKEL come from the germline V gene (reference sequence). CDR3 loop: CASSQGGPDYGYTF. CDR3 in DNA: TGTGCCAGCAGCCAAGGGGGCCCTGACTATGGCTACACCTTC.

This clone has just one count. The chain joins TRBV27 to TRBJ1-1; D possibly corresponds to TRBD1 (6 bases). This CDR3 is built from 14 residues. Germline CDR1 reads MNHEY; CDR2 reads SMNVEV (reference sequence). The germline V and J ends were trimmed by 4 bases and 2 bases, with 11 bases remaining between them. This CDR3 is CASSSLQGNTEAFF. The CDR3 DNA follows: TGTGCCAGCAGTTCACTACAGGGAAACACTGAAGCTTTCTTT.

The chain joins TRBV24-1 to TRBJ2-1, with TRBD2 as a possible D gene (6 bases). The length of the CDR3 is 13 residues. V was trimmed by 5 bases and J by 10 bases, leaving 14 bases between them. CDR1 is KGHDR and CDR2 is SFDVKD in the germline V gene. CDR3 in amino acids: CATSGPPGREQFF. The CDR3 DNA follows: TGTGCCACCAGTGGTCCTCCCGGGAGAGAGCAGTTCTTC.